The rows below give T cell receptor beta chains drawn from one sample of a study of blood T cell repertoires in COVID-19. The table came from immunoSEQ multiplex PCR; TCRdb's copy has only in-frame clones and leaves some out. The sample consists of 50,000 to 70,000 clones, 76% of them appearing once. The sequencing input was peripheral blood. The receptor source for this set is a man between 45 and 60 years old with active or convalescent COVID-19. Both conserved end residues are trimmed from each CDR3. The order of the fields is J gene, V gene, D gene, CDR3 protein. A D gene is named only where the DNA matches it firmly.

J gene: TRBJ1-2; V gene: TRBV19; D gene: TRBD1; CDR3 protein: ASSKTGASGGYT
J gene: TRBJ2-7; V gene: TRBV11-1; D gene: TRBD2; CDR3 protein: ASSQLAGVPEQY
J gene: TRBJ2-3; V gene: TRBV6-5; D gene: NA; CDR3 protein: ASSYSRSGDTQY
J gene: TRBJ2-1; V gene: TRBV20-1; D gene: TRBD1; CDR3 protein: SATGGNEQF
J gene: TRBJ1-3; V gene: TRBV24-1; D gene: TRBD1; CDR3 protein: ATSDSSDRYSGNTIY
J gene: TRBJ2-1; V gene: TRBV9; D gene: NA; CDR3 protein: ASSATGRDEQF
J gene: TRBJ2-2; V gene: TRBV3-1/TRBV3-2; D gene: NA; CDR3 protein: ASRRDFPSTGELF
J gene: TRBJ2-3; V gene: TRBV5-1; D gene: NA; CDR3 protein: ASSFVVSPPDTQY
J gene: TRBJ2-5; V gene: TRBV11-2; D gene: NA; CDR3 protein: ASSLDRVGETQY
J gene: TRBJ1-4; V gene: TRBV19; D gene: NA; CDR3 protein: ASSFYRAEKLF
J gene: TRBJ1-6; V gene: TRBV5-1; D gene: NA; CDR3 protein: ASSFEGQANSPLH
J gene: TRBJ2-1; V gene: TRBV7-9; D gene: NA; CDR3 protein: ASSLVGKGDEQF
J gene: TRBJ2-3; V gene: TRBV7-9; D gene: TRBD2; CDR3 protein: ASSVSGGDTDTQY
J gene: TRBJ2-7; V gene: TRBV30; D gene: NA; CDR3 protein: AWSLPTPYEQY
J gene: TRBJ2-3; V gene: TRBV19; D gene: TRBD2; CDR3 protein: ASSIQTSGTSGPGGQY
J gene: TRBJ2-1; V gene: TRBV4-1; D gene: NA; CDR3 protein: ASSQAPSRNNEQF
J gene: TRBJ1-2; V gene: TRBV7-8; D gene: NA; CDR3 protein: ASSLEMEGGGGYT
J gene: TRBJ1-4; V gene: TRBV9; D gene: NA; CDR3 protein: ASSVGVVGELF
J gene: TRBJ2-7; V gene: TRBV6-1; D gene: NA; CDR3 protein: ASSEPGYEQY
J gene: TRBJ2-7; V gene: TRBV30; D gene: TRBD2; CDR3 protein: AFAPSGRKREQY
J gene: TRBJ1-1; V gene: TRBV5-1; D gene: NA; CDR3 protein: ASSGERQGL